One sample yielded the 11 T cell receptor beta chains listed below, sequenced in a study of shared clonotypes between healthy human individuals. The table came from immunoSEQ multiplex PCR; TCRdb's copy has only in-frame clones and leaves some out. Here the sample spans approximately 2.4 million clones, under 97% being singletons. The sample consisted of naive CD4+ T cells sorted from blood. As for subset: CD45RA+ positively selected. The receptors were gathered from a man aged 18 to 29 in good health.

The V call is TRBV2, the J call TRBJ1-1, with unresolved D. CDR1 is SNHLY and CDR2 is FYNNEI in the germline V gene. The ends were cut back, 8 bases at V and 1 base at J, with 14 bases in the middle. The CDR3 length is 14 residues. CDR3 DNA: TGTGCCAGCGTTGTTACCAGAGGGAACACTGAAGCTTTCTTT. Translated, it gives CASVVTRGNTEAFF.

This clone was recorded only once. V gene TRBV2 combines with J gene TRBJ2-7, with D tentatively TRBD2 (5 bases). Germline V gene sequence: CDR1 SNHLY, CDR2 FYNNEI. V lost 4 bases to trimming and J lost 2 bases, with 12 bases between them. The CDR3 has 14 residues. In DNA, the CDR3 is TGTGCCAGCAGTGCGAGTAGCGTAACCTACGAGCAGTACTTC. Protein product: CASSASSVTYEQYF.

V and J are TRBV7-3 and TRBJ1-1; 7 bases line up with TRBD1. Germline V gene lookup returns CDR1 SGHTA and CDR2 FQGTGA. The CDR3 length is 18 residues. With 6 bases clipped from V and 4 bases from J, the junction kept 20 bases outside the gene matches. The CDR3 nucleotides are TGTGCCAGCAGATCAACCACGGGACAGCCCGGGTGGGGCACTGAAGCTTTCTTT. Protein product: CASRSTTGQPGWGTEAFF.

A remark on this clone: The sample holds other DNA sequences that translate to the same CDR3. This chain uses TRBV6-5 with TRBJ1-6; 7 positions agree with TRBD1. V was pared by 6 bases and J by 5 bases, with 4 bases of the junction left unmatched. CDR3 length equals 14 residues. The germline V gene has CDR1 MNHEY and CDR2 SVGAGI. The CDR3 DNA follows: TGTGCCAGCAGGCTGACAGGGAATAATTCACCCCTCCACTTT. This encodes CASRLTGNNSPLHF.

This chain uses TRBV6-1 with TRBJ1-2; D is ambiguous. Germline V gives CDR1 MNHNS, CDR2 SASEGT. Trimming left V 1 base short and J 4 bases short, with 16 bases between. The CDR3 is 16 residues long. The CDR3: CASSEVHNLRTYGYTF. The CDR3 DNA sequence: TGTGCCAGCAGTGAAGTACACAACCTCCGGACCTATGGCTACACCTTC.

The rearrangement uses TRBV28 and TRBJ2-7; D may match TRBD1 or TRBD2 (6 bases each). The CDR3 consists of 14 residues. The V gene lost 4 bases and the J gene lost 5 bases, with 15 bases spanning the gap. Germline V gene lookup returns CDR1 MDHEN and CDR2 SYDVKM. The CDR3 loop reads CASSSYFGGHEQYF. The CDR3 DNA reads as TGTGCCAGCAGTTCCTATTTTGGGGGGCACGAGCAGTACTTC.

About this clone itself: This same CDR3 is encoded by further DNA sequences in the sample. This sequence joins TRBV18 and TRBJ2-7; TRBD1 matches 10 bases. The V gene end was trimmed by 3 bases and the J gene end by 3 bases; junction bases not matched to a gene: 5. CDR3 length: 15 amino acids. The germline V gene has CDR1 KGHSH and CDR2 LQKENI. The CDR3 reads CASSPGTGVSYEQYF. DNA of the CDR3: TGTGCCAGCTCACCCGGGACAGGGGTAAGCTACGAGCAGTACTTC.

The chain couples TRBV6-1 to TRBJ1-1; D unresolved. This CDR3 region has 14 residues. The ends were cut back, 8 bases at V and 5 bases at J, with 18 bases in the middle. Germline loops: CDR1 MNHNS, CDR2 SASEGT. The CDR3 DNA sequence: TGTGCCAGCCGAGGAGAATTGGGCCGGACTGAAGCTTTCTTT. Translated, it gives CASRGELGRTEAFF.

Concerning this clone: Other DNA sequences within the sample encode an identical CDR3. V and J are TRBV5-1 and TRBJ1-2; D not resolved. V gave up 0 bases and J gave up 2 bases, with 8 bases separating them. The CDR3 is 14 amino acids. The germline V gene encodes CDR1 SGHRS and CDR2 YFSETQ. CDR3 loop: CASSLAWQNYGYTF. CDR3 nucleotide sequence: TGCGCCAGCAGCTTGGCGTGGCAAAACTATGGCTACACCTTC.

V is TRBV27 and J is TRBJ2-3, with a tentative D call TRBD2 (5 bases). The CDR3 contains 19 residues. Trimming took off 2 bases at V and 3 bases at J, with 24 bases between the two ends. Germline CDR1 is MNHEY and CDR2 is SMNVEV (reference sequence). The CDR3: CASSLGLGKALSGTDTQYF. The CDR3 region has the DNA TGTGCCAGCAGTTTAGGACTTGGAAAGGCCTTAAGTGGGACAGATACGCAGTATTTT.

V gene TRBV20-1 combines with J gene TRBJ1-2; 8 positions match TRBD1. Germline CDR1 and CDR2: DFQATT and SNEGSKA (reference sequence). The ends lost 6 bases at V and 8 bases at J; junction bases unmatched: 5. CDR3 length equals 11 residues. The CDR3 is CSARQGPGYTF. The CDR3 region has the DNA TGCAGTGCAAGACAGGGGCCCGGCTACACCTTC.